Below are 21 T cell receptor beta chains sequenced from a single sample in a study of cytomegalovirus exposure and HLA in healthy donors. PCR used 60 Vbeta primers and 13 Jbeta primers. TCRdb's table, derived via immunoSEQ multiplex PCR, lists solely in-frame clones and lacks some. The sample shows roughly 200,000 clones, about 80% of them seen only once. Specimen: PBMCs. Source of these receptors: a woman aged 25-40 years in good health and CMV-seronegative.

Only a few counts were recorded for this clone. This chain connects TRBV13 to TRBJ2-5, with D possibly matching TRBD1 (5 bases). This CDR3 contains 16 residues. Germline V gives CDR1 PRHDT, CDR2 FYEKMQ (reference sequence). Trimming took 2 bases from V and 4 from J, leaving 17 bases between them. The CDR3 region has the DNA TGTGCCAGCAGCTTAAGGTCCTGGGGCAGAAGAGAGACCCAGTACTTC. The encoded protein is CASSLRSWGRRETQYF.

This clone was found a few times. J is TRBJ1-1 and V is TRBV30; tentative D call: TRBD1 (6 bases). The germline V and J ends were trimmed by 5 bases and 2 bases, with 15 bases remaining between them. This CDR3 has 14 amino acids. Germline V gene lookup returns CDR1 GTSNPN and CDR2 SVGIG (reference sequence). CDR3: CAWQRTDDNTEAFF. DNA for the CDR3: TGTGCCTGGCAAAGGACAGATGATAACACTGAAGCTTTCTTT.

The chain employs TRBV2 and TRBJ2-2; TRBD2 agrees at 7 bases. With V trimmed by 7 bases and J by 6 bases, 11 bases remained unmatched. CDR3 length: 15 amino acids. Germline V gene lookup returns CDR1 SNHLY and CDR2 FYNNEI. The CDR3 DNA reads TGTGCCAGCATTCGACTAGCCGGATCGGCCGGGGAGCTGTTTTTT. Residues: CASIRLAGSAGELFF.

The CDR3 is CASSLGQGRPEAFF. Here the CDR3 DNA reads TGTGCCAGCAGCTTGGGGCAGGGTAGGCCTGAAGCTTTCTTT. V is TRBV5-4 and J is TRBJ1-1; a possible D gene is TRBD1 (5 bases). Trimming shortened V by 0 bases and J by 6 bases, and 12 bases separated the two germline ends. CDR1 is SGHNT and CDR2 is YYREEE in the germline V gene (reference sequence). The CDR3 consists of 14 residues.

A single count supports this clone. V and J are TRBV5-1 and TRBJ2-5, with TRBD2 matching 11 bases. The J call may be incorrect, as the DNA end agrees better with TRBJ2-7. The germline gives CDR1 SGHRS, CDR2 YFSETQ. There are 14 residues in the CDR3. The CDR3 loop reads CASSQLAGAYEQYF. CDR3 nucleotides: TGCGCCAGCAGCCAACTAGCGGGAGCTTACGAGCAGTACTTC.

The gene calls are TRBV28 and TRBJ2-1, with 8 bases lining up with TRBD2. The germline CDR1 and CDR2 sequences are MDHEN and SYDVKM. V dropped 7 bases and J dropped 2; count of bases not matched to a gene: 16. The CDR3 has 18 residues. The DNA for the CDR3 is TGTGCCAGCACCTGGGGAACCATAGCGGGGACTACCTACAATGAGCAGTTCTTC. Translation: CASTWGTIAGTTYNEQFF.

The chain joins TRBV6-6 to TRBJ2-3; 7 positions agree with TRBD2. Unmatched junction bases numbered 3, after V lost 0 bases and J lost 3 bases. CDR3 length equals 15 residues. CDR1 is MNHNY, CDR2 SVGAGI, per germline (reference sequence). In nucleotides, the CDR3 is TGTGCCAGCAGTTACTCAGGCGGGAGAACAGATACGCAGTATTTT. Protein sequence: CASSYSGGRTDTQYF.

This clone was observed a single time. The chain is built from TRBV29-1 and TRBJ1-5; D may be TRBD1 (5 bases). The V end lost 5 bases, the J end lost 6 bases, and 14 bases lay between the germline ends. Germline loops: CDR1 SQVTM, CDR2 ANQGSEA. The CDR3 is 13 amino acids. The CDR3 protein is CSVLGPSGQPQHF. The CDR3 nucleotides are TGCAGCGTTTTGGGGCCTTCGGGTCAGCCCCAGCATTTT.

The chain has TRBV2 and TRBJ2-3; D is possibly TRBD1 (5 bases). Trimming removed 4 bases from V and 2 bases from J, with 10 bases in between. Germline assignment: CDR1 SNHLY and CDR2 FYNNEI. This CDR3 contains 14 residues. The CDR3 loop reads CASSGRGNTDTQYF. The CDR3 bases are TGTGCCAGCAGTGGAAGGGGAAACACAGATACGCAGTATTTT.

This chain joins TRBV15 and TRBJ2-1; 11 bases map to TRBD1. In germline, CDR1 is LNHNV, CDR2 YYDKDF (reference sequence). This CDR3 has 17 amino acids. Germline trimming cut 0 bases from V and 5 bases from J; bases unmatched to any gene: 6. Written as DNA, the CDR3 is TGTGCCACCAGCAGAGATTACGGGACAGGGGGGAACAATGAGCAGTTCTTC. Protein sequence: CATSRDYGTGGNNEQFF.

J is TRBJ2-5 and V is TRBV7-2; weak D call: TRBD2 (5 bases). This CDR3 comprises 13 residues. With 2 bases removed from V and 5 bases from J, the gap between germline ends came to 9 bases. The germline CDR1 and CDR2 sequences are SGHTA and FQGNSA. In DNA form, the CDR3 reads TGTGCCAGCAGCTTAACGGGGAGCGAGACCCAGTACTTC. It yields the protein CASSLTGSETQYF.

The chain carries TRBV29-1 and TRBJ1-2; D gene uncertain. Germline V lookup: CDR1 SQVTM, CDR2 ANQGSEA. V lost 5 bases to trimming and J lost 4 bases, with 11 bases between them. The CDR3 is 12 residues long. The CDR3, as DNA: TGCAGCGTTTCCCAGGATCTCTATGGCTACACCTTC. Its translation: CSVSQDLYGYTF.

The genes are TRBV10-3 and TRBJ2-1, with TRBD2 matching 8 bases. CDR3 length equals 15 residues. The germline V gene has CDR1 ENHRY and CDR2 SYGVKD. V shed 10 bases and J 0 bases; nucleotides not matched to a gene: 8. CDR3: CATDLSGNSYNEQFF. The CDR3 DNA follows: TGTGCCACGGACCTTAGCGGGAACTCCTACAATGAGCAGTTCTTC.

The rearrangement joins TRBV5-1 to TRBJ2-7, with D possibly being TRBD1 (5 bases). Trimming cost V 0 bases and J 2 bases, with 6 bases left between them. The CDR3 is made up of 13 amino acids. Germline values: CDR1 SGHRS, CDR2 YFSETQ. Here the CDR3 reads CASSLAGPYEQYF. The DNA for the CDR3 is TGCGCCAGCAGCTTGGCAGGGCCCTACGAGCAGTACTTC.

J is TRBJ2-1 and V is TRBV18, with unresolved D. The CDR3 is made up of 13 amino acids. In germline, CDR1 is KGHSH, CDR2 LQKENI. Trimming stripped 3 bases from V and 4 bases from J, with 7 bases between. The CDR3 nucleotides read TGTGCCAGCTCACCTCTCAGATACAATGAGCAGTTCTTC. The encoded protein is CASSPLRYNEQFF.

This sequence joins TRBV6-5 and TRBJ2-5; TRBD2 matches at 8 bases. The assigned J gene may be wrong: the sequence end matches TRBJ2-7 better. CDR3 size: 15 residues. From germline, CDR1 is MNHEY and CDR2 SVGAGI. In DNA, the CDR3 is TGTGCCAGCAGTCCCGGGACTAGTCTCTTCTACGAGCAGTACTTC. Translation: CASSPGTSLFYEQYF.

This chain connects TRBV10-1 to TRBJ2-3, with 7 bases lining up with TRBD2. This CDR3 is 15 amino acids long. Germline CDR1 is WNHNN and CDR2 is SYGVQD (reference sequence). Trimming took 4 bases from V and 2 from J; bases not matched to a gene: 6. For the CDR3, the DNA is TGCGCCAGCAGTGGTAGTAGCGGGTACACAGATACGCAGTATTTT. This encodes CASSGSSGYTDTQYF.

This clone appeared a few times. The CDR3 nucleotides are TGTGCCAGCACCCCCGGGGTAGCCGGAGGACAAGAGACCCAGTACTTC. Encoded protein: CASTPGVAGGQETQYF. V is TRBV7-7 and J is TRBJ2-5, with D possibly matching TRBD2 (5 bases). Germline CDR1 is SSHAT and CDR2 is FNYEAQ (reference sequence). Trimming stripped 7 bases from V and 2 bases from J, with 20 bases between. The CDR3 loop spans 16 amino acids.

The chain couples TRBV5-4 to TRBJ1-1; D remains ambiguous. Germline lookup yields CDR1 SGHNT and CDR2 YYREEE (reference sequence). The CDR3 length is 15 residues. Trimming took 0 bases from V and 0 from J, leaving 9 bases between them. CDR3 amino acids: CASSLAQAMNTEAFF. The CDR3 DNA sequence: TGTGCCAGCAGCTTGGCGCAGGCCATGAACACTGAAGCTTTCTTT.

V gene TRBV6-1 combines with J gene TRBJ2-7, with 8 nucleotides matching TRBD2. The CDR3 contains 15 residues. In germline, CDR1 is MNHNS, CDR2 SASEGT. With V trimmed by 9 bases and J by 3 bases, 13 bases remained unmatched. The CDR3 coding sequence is TGTGCCAGTAGACCAGTAGCGGGACTCCTCTACGAGCAGTACTTC. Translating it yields CASRPVAGLLYEQYF.

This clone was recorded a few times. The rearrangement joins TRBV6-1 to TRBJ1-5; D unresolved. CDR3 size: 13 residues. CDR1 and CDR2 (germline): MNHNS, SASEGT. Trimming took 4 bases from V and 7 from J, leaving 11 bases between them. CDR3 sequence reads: CASSVGGGQPQHF. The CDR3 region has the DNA TGTGCCAGCAGTGTTGGTGGAGGACAGCCCCAGCATTTT.